This T cell receptor (beta chain) is drawn from a study of blood T cell repertoires in COVID-19. Study-level information: The cDNA or gDNA used as material had been derived from T cells, B-cell-depleted T cells, or PBMCs.

The ends were cut back, 6 bases at V and 7 bases at J, with 15 bases in the middle. Germline CDR1 and CDR2: MNHEY and SMNVEV (reference sequence). CDR3 length: 13 amino acids. In the study's own analysis: Quantification of nucleated cells was approximated via reference gene primer amplification. Sequenced by immunoSEQ multiplex PCR; TCRdb stores in-frame clones only, minus some. The DNA was the basis for D and trimming; V, J and clone size are from that table. The sample comprises 100,000 or so clones, around 93% of which are singletons, and approximately 15% rests with the top ten. This receptor was identified in a man in his fifties or sixties with acute or convalescent COVID-19. The chain uses TRBV27 and TRBJ1-1, with D possibly matching TRBD1 (6 bases). The sample was peripheral blood. Written as DNA, the CDR3 is TGTGCCAGCAGCCTCACGACAGGAATTGAAGCTTTCTTT. This codes for CASSLTTGIEAFF.